A selection of T cell receptor beta chains follows, all from one sample in a study of blood T cell repertoires in COVID-19. Sequencing was performed with immunoSEQ multiplex PCR; in TCRdb, only in-frame clones are kept and a portion is missing. The sample lists roughly 150,000 clones, roughly 82% occurring once. Sequencing input: peripheral blood. These receptors all stem from a woman between 50 and 59 years old in a cohort sampled during active or convalescent COVID-19. Both conserved end residues are part of each CDR3.

j_gene: TRBJ2-6; len: 15; v_gene: TRBV25-1; CDR3aa: CASSDLGSGANVLTF
j_gene: TRBJ1-5; len: 15; v_gene: TRBV19; CDR3aa: CASSHTGGSNQPQHF
j_gene: TRBJ1-1; len: 15; v_gene: TRBV21-1; CDR3aa: CASNEGGGGNTEAFF
j_gene: TRBJ2-5; len: 15; v_gene: TRBV11-2; CDR3aa: CASSLPAGGTETQYF
j_gene: TRBJ1-5; len: 13; v_gene: TRBV6-6; CDR3aa: CASSPTGNQPQHF
j_gene: TRBJ1-2; len: 15; v_gene: TRBV7-2; CDR3aa: CASSAGGSSNYGYTF
j_gene: TRBJ2-7; len: 13; v_gene: TRBV6-5; CDR3aa: CASSSTVPYEQYF
j_gene: TRBJ1-6; len: 18; v_gene: TRBV2; CDR3aa: CASSVLAPGQLYSSPLHF
j_gene: TRBJ1-5; len: 13; v_gene: TRBV7-8; CDR3aa: CASSEQGNQPQHF
j_gene: TRBJ1-5; len: 15; v_gene: TRBV9; CDR3aa: CASSAFGTTNQPQHF
j_gene: TRBJ1-2; len: 15; v_gene: TRBV27; CDR3aa: CASSLVGQGNYGYTF
j_gene: TRBJ1-1; len: 12; v_gene: TRBV29-1; CDR3aa: CSVAREITEAFF